The 5 T cell receptor beta chains below come from one sample, sequenced in a study of blood T cell repertoires in COVID-19. Clones were read by immunoSEQ multiplex PCR, and TCRdb kept only the in-frame ones, dropping some. In the table there are approximately 200,000 clones, 70% to 90% of which are singletons. The sample consisted of peripheral blood. The receptors shown here come from a woman aged 25-40 years with acute or convalescent COVID-19.

V gene TRBV30 combines with J gene TRBJ1-5, with 7 bases fitting TRBD1. Germline V gene lookup returns CDR1 GTSNPN and CDR2 SVGIG (reference sequence). The CDR3 is made up of 15 amino acids. V lost 1 base and J lost 6; bases outside the gene matches: 9. The CDR3: CAWSGHRGPGQPQHF. In DNA form, the CDR3 reads TGTGCCTGGAGTGGTCACAGGGGCCCGGGTCAGCCCCAGCATTTT. The full variable domain, rest sourced from reference TRBV30 and TRBJ1-5, is SQTIHQWPATLVQPVGSPLSLECTVEGTSNPNLYWYRQAAGRGLQLLFYSVGIGQISSEVPQNLSASRPQDRQFILSSKKLLLSDSGFYLCAWSGHRGPGQPQHFGDGTRLSIL.

The chain links TRBV5-8 to TRBJ2-2; D remains unclear. The CDR3 contains 14 residues. Germline V gene sequence: CDR1 SGHTS, CDR2 YDEGEE. V shed 2 bases and J shed 6 bases, with 11 bases lying between them. The CDR3 loop reads CASSFSRSSGELFF. The CDR3 bases are TGTGCCAGCAGCTTCTCTCGGTCCTCCGGGGAGCTGTTTTTT.

The rearrangement uses TRBV5-1 and TRBJ2-3; a possible D gene is TRBD1 (6 bases). This CDR3 has 14 amino acids. V was cut by 4 bases and J by 6 bases, with 15 bases left in between. The germline V gene encodes CDR1 SGHRS and CDR2 YFSETQ. Written as DNA, the CDR3 is TGCGCCAGCAGCAAGGGGGAGAGTAGGGATACGCAGTATTTT. Its protein product is CASSKGESRDTQYF.

The chain employs TRBV4-1 and TRBJ2-7; TRBD2 matches 9 bases. With V trimmed by 1 base and J by 2 bases, 3 bases remained unmatched. This CDR3 comprises 15 residues. Per the germline V gene, CDR1 is MGHRA and CDR2 is YSYEKL. The CDR3 loop reads CASSQVTSGPYEQYF. CDR3 DNA: TGCGCCAGCAGCCAAGTTACTAGCGGGCCCTACGAGCAGTACTTC.

The chain carries TRBV30 and TRBJ2-3; 7 bases are shared with TRBD2. The trim removed 3 bases at V and 3 bases at J, leaving 6 bases unmatched. Germline V gene lookup returns CDR1 GTSNPN and CDR2 SVGIG (reference sequence). The CDR3 contains 14 residues. The DNA of the CDR3 is TGTGCCTGGAGGGAGTGGCGGGAGACAGATACGCAGTATTTT. Residues: CAWREWRETDTQYF.